In its sample, the clone carrying this T cell receptor beta chain was seen a few times. This CDR3 comprises 15 residues. The ends were cut back, 3 bases at V and 1 base at J, with 12 bases in the middle. CDR1 is SGDLS, CDR2 YYNGEE, per germline. This sample is part of a study of T cells in Graves' hyperthyroidism and ophthalmopathy. Template material for amplifying TCR beta CDR3 regions consisted of RNA transcripts. RT-PCR in the first round (using the HTBI primer set) targeted the TCR CDR3. TCRdb recomputed calls from the multiplex PCR reads with MiXCR, one row per CDR3 protein. This table holds 300,000 to 450,000 distinct CDR3 sequences, 20% to 25% found once.

This sequence originates from a man aged 50-59 years with Graves' hyperthyroidism. Material for sequencing was blood. The genes are TRBV9 and TRBJ2-3; D remains unclear. The CDR3 region is CASSAAWGGTDTQYF. The CDR3 DNA reads TGTGCCAGCAGCGCCGCCTGGGGTGGCACAGATACGCAGTATTTT.